These T cell receptor beta chains were read from a single sample in a study of beta chain features in type 1 diabetes. Data came from immunoSEQ multiplex PCR; TCRdb stores just in-frame clones and leaves some out. The sample records roughly 250,000 clones, 9.6% being singletons. The sample comprised naive CD4+ T cells from blood. Receptor source: a woman aged 18-30 years in good health. Both conserved end residues are part of each CDR3. D genes are given only for firm matches. A clone size is listed for some rows: how often the clone was seen (once, few, many), or a class if it is expanded.

TRBV5-1	-	-	TRBJ2-5	CASSLQETQYF	TGCGCCAGCAGCCTCCAAGAGACCCAGTACTTC
TRBV5-4	few	-	TRBJ1-1	CASSRRGNTEAFF	TGTGCCAGCAGCCGACGGGGGAACACTGAAGCTTTCTTT
TRBV28	-	TRBD2	TRBJ2-7	CASSLRAGGSYEQYF	TGTGCCAGCAGTTTACGAGCGGGAGGATCCTACGAGCAGTACTTC
TRBV5-1	few	TRBD2	TRBJ2-3	CASRPLAGEPTDTQYF	TGCGCCAGCAGGCCCCTAGCGGGAGAGCCCACAGATACGCAGTATTTT
TRBV5-1	few	TRBD2	TRBJ2-7	CASSLGLAGGGSYEQYF	TGCGCCAGCAGCTTGGGACTAGCGGGAGGGGGCTCCTACGAGCAGTACTTC
TRBV11-2	-	TRBD1	TRBJ2-2	CASSPRTGGDTGELFF	TGTGCCAGCAGCCCCCGGACAGGGGGCGACACCGGGGAGCTGTTTTTT
TRBV5-1	few	TRBD2	TRBJ2-3	CASSLGLAGETDTQYF	TGCGCCAGCAGCTTGGGACTAGCGGGAGAGACAGATACGCAGTATTTT
TRBV30	few	TRBD1	TRBJ1-2	CAWRQGAGYGYTF	TGTGCCTGGAGACAGGGGGCAGGCTATGGCTACACCTTC
TRBV2	few	TRBD2	TRBJ2-3	CASLREAGAIDTQYF	TGTGCCAGCCTAAGAGAGGCGGGAGCTATAGATACGCAGTATTTT
TRBV11-1	-	-	TRBJ2-1	CASSFRRGIYNEQFF	TGTGCCAGCAGTTTTCGTAGGGGCATCTACAATGAGCAGTTCTTC
TRBV30	few	TRBD2	TRBJ2-7	CAWRVSGMSYEQYF	TGTGCCTGGAGGGTTAGCGGGATGTCCTACGAGCAGTACTTC
TRBV5-1	-	-	TRBJ2-1	CASSLGLNNEQFF	TGCGCCAGCAGCTTGGGGCTGAACAATGAGCAGTTCTTC
TRBV21-1	-	-	TRBJ2-1	CASSKPGTGNNEQFF	TGTGCCAGCAGCAAACCAGGGACAGGGAACAATGAGCAGTTCTTC
TRBV30	few	-	TRBJ1-6	CAWGTLPNNSPLHF	TGTGCCTGGGGGACATTGCCTAATAATTCACCCCTCCACTTT
TRBV5-1	few	-	TRBJ1-1	CASSLGAGKNTEAFF	TGCGCCAGCAGCTTGGGAGCAGGGAAGAACACTGAAGCTTTCTTT
TRBV12-5	few	-	TRBJ2-1	CASGSGSANNEQFF	TGTGCTAGTGGTTCCGGGAGTGCGAACAATGAGCAGTTCTTC
TRBV5-1	few	-	TRBJ1-1	CASSLASNTEAFF	TGCGCCAGCAGCTTGGCCTCGAACACTGAAGCTTTCTTT
TRBV6-1	-	TRBD1	TRBJ2-5	CASSGTGQETQYF	TGTGCCAGCAGTGGGACAGGGCAAGAGACCCAGTACTTC
TRBV19	-	TRBD2	TRBJ2-2	CASSIGGDGTGELFF	TGTGCCAGTAGTATTGGGGGGGATGGAACCGGGGAGCTGTTTTTT
TRBV5-4	few	TRBD2	TRBJ2-3	CASSGTSGRGADTQYF	TGTGCCAGCAGCGGTACTAGCGGGAGAGGGGCAGATACGCAGTATTTT
TRBV5-1	few	-	TRBJ2-2	CASSSYLGGELFF	TGCGCCAGCAGCTCGTACCTGGGGGGTGAGCTGTTTTTT
TRBV6-6	-	-	TRBJ2-7	CASSYSEENEQYF	TGTGCCAGCAGTTACTCGGAGGAAAACGAGCAGTACTTC
TRBV7-9	few	TRBD2	TRBJ2-3	CASSSSGTSTDTQYF	TGTGCCAGCAGCTCTAGCGGAACTAGCACAGATACGCAGTATTTT
TRBV25-1	-	TRBD1	TRBJ2-3	CASSVGTADTQYF	TGTGCCAGCAGTGTCGGGACAGCAGATACGCAGTATTTT
TRBV5-1	few	-	TRBJ2-2	CASSLVQANTGELFF	TGCGCCAGCAGCTTGGTGCAGGCGAACACCGGGGAGCTGTTTTTT
TRBV19	-	TRBD1	TRBJ2-7	CASSHRGGPSYEQYF	TGTGCCAGTAGCCACAGGGGCGGGCCCTCCTACGAGCAGTACTTC
TRBV6-1	-	TRBD2	TRBJ2-1	CASSEAGGPINEQFF	TGTGCCAGCAGTGAAGCGGGAGGGCCCATAAATGAGCAGTTCTTC
TRBV28	-	TRBD1	TRBJ1-5	CASTKTRGRGQFGNQPQHF	TGTGCCAGCACCAAAACCAGGGGCAGGGGGCAGTTTGGCAATCAGCCCCAGCATTTT
TRBV11-2	-	-	TRBJ2-3	CASSLVIDTQYF	TGTGCCAGCAGCTTAGTAATAGATACGCAGTATTTT
TRBV29-1	many	TRBD1	TRBJ2-5	CSVTTGDQETQYF	TGCAGCGTTACGACAGGGGACCAAGAGACCCAGTACTTC
TRBV5-1	few	TRBD2	TRBJ2-3	CASSLDWRGSTDTQYF	TGCGCCAGCAGCTTGGACTGGCGGGGGAGCACAGATACGCAGTATTTT
TRBV29-1	few	-	TRBJ2-5	CSVGGLGSGETQYF	TGCAGCGTCGGAGGGTTGGGTTCTGGAGAGACCCAGTACTTC
TRBV9	few	TRBD2	TRBJ2-3	CASSVGLAGGDTQYF	TGTGCCAGCAGCGTCGGACTAGCGGGAGGAGATACGCAGTATTTT
TRBV7-2	few	-	TRBJ2-1	CASSLEAGEQFF	TGTGCCAGCAGCTTGGAAGCGGGTGAGCAGTTCTTC
TRBV10-3	-	TRBD2	TRBJ2-1	CAISETSGVYNEQFF	TGTGCCATCAGTGAGACTAGCGGGGTTTACAATGAGCAGTTCTTC
TRBV14	-	-	TRBJ1-2	CASSQDRWASGYTF	TGTGCCAGCAGCCAAGATCGGTGGGCCTCGGGCTACACCTTC
TRBV5-6	-	TRBD1	TRBJ2-7	CASSKRQTGVHEQYF	TGTGCCAGCAGCAAACGGCAGACAGGGGTCCACGAGCAGTACTTC
TRBV5-1	-	TRBD1	TRBJ1-2	CASSTGTGNAGYTF	TGCGCCAGCAGCACGGGGACAGGGAATGCTGGCTACACCTTC
TRBV9	few	TRBD2	TRBJ2-3	CASSVDPSGAMTDTQYF	TGTGCCAGCAGCGTAGACCCTAGCGGGGCGATGACAGATACGCAGTATTTT
TRBV7-9	few	TRBD1	TRBJ1-3	CASSPLQGAYGNTIYF	TGTGCCAGCAGCCCGCTACAGGGGGCTTATGGAAACACCATATATTTT
TRBV12-5	few	TRBD1	TRBJ2-3	CARTQQGASTDTQYF	TGTGCTAGGACCCAACAGGGGGCGAGCACAGATACGCAGTATTTT
TRBV9	few	-	TRBJ2-1	CASSALKGVSHNEQFF	TGTGCCAGCAGCGCCCTTAAGGGAGTCTCCCACAATGAGCAGTTCTTC
TRBV6-6	few	TRBD2	TRBJ2-3	CATGSGRSTDTQYF	TGTGCCACAGGGAGCGGGAGGTCCACAGATACGCAGTATTTT